The clone carrying this T cell receptor (beta chain) was counted a few times. No antigen is known for it. The sample is drawn from a study of T-cell reconstitution after alpha-beta-depleted transplantation in children. Unique molecular identifiers featured in how the TCRbeta library was prepared. TCRdb ran MiXCR on the PCR reads and lists one entry per CDR3 protein. Of fewer than 550,000 distinct CDR3 sequences in the sample, over 9.5% are singletons; the top ten hold about 14%. Notes on the study in general: When one year had passed after transplant, most T-cell counts and diversity came from newly produced T cells. Where alpha-beta T cells came from about two months after transplant was reportedly several hundred expanded graft clones. Surviving recipient T cells and intrathymic progenitors accounted for some patients' high TCRbeta diversity at day 60.

After removal of 2 bases from V and 6 bases from J, the junction contained 1 base not matched to a gene. The V gene's germline CDR1 is SGHRS and CDR2 YFSETQ. This CDR3 is 13 amino acids long. The chain links TRBV5-1 to TRBJ2-2, with 7 bases aligning to TRBD2. This clonotype was sampled from a female patient aged 2-15 years who had a stem cell transplant for aplastic anemia, so the T cells may come from the graft donor. The sample consisted of PBMCs, mostly from graft donor cells, taken 180 days after TCRalphabeta/CD19-depleted stem cell transplant. CDR3 loop: CASSFAGAGELFF. CDR3 bases: TGCGCCAGCAGCTTTGCGGGAGCCGGGGAGCTGTTTTTT.